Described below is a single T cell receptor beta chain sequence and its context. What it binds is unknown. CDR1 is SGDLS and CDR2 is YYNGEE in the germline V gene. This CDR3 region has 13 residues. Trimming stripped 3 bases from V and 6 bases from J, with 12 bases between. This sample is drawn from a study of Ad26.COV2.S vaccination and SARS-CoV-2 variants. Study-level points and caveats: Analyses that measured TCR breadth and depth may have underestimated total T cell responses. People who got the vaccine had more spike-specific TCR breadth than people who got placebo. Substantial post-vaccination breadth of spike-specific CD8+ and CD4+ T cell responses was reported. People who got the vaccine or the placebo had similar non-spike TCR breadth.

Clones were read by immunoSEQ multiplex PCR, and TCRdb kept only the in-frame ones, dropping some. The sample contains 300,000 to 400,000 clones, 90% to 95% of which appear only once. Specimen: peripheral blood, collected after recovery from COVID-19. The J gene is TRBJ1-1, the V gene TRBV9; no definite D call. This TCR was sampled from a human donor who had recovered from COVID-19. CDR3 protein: CASSAYERAEAFF. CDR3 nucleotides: TGTGCCAGCAGCGCCTACGAGCGGGCTGAAGCTTTCTTT.